This TCR beta chain was documented in a study of CD8 T cells in ankylosing spondylitis. Study observations and caveats: Some motif variants were previously reported in reactive arthritis synovial fluid and blood. Significant enrichment of disease-linked clones was reported in matched ankylosing spondylitis synovial fluid. Blood from ankylosing spondylitis patients appeared to carry a characteristic roughly eight-variant TCR beta motif.

One entry per CDR3 protein results from TCRdb running MiXCR on the 5' RACE reads. This table has around 250,000 distinct CDR3 sequences, about 10% appearing once. On this clonotype: The antigen remains unidentified.

The TCR sequence derives from a male donor with ankylosing spondylitis or in good health (not recorded which). Sequenced input: blood, either unsorted or a sorted T cell fraction (not recorded which).

In DNA, the CDR3 is TGTGCCTGTACCGGGGGCACTGAAGCTTTCTTT. Protein sequence: CACTGGTEAFF. The chain uses TRBV30 and TRBJ1-1; a weak D match, TRBD1 (5 bases). The CDR3 length is 11 residues. V lost 6 bases, J lost 4 bases, and 9 bases lay in between. CDR1 and CDR2 from the germline V gene are GTSNPN and SVGIG (reference sequence).